The 18 T cell receptor beta chains below all came from one sample that was sequenced in a study of T-cell reconstitution after alpha-beta-depleted transplantation in children. Library preparation (for TCRbeta) was performed with unique molecular identifiers. Using its own MiXCR run on the PCR reads, TCRdb lists one record per CDR3 protein. This sample has about 360,000 distinct CDR3 sequences, with 10% to 15% found just once. The specimen comprised PBMCs, sampled from the stem cell graft. The receptors stem from a human donor who donated a stem cell graft to a child with Fanconi anemia.

This clonotype was observed a handful of times. CDR3 DNA sequence: TGTGCCACCAGCTGGACAGGGCCGACCGGGGAGCTGTTTTTT. This gives the protein CATSWTGPTGELFF. The rearrangement uses TRBV15 and TRBJ2-2; TRBD1 aligns across 8 bases. CDR1 is LNHNV, CDR2 YYDKDF, per germline (reference sequence). With V trimmed by 5 bases and J by 5 bases, 4 bases remained unmatched. The CDR3 totals 14 residues.

The chain joins TRBV28 to TRBJ1-4; the match to TRBD1 covers 7 bases. V was pared by 8 bases and J by 6 bases, with 9 bases of the junction left unmatched. This CDR3 contains 14 residues. The V gene's germline CDR1 is MDHEN and CDR2 SYDVKM. CDR3 DNA: TGTGCCAGCGGGACCGGGACAGCGGATGAAAAACTGTTTTTT. This gives the protein CASGTGTADEKLFF.

The gene calls are TRBV7-2 and TRBJ2-1; possible D gene TRBD2, 5 bases. From germline, CDR1 is SGHTA and CDR2 FQGNSA. CDR3 length equals 13 residues. The ends were cut back, 8 bases at V and 7 bases at J, with 15 bases in the middle. The CDR3 loop reads CASGSTWRNEQFF. The CDR3 DNA sequence: TGTGCCAGCGGGTCGACGTGGAGGAATGAGCAGTTCTTC.

The chain uses TRBV7-8 and TRBJ2-2; possibly TRBD1 or TRBD2 for D (5 bases each). Trimming removed 4 bases at V and 3 bases at J, with 18 bases between. This CDR3 has 17 amino acids. CDR1 is SGHVS, CDR2 FQNEAQ, per germline. CDR3: CASSWAPGRIYTGELFF. The CDR3 DNA reads TGTGCCAGCAGCTGGGCCCCGGGACGGATATACACCGGGGAGCTGTTTTTT.

The chain combines TRBV7-2 with TRBJ1-3; the match to TRBD1 covers 8 bases. The junction had 4 bases not matched to a gene; V was cut back by 0 bases and J by 0 bases. The germline CDR1 and CDR2 sequences are SGHTA and FQGNSA. The CDR3 is 17 amino acids. The CDR3 sequence is CASSLAPGQVSGNTIYF. In nucleotides, the CDR3 is TGTGCCAGCAGCTTAGCCCCGGGACAGGTCTCTGGAAACACCATATATTTT.

The sample holds a few counts of this clonotype. The rearrangement joins TRBV4-2 to TRBJ1-2, with 8 bases matching TRBD1. V shed 1 base, J shed 3 bases, and the junction held 4 bases outside the gene matches. CDR3 length: 15 amino acids. In germline, CDR1 is LGHNA, CDR2 YNFKEQ. CDR3 nucleotide sequence: TGTGCCAGCAGCCAAGCACAGGGGGGTTACTATGGCTACACCTTC. Translated: CASSQAQGGYYGYTF.

The CDR3 region is CASSPQGSSNTIYF. CDR3 DNA sequence: TGTGCCAGCAGTCCACAGGGTTCGTCGAACACCATATATTTT. The chain has TRBV12-3 or TRBV12-4 and TRBJ1-3; D may be TRBD1 (6 bases). CDR3 size: 14 residues. V was clipped by 5 bases and J by 7 bases, with 15 bases between them.

The chain uses TRBV4-3 and TRBJ2-2; D is perhaps TRBD2 (5 bases). Germline V gene lookup returns CDR1 LGHNA and CDR2 YSLEER. V lost 4 bases and J lost 9, with 15 bases in between. The CDR3 runs to 14 residues. CDR3 sequence: CASSRSLEGRELFF. The CDR3 DNA is TGCGCCAGCAGCCGAAGCCTAGAGGGTCGGGAGCTGTTTTTT.

The chain joins TRBV5-1 to TRBJ1-1; D may be TRBD1 (5 bases). The ends were cut back, 6 bases at V and 1 base at J, with 13 bases in the middle. Germline CDR1 reads SGHRS; CDR2 reads YFSETQ. This CDR3 region has 14 residues. CDR3 sequence reads: CASTMGGGNTEAFF. Here the CDR3 DNA reads TGCGCCAGCACCATGGGCGGGGGGAACACTGAAGCTTTCTTT.

This clonotype appeared a few times. The chain couples TRBV6-5 to TRBJ1-2, with D possibly matching TRBD1 (5 bases). The V end was cut by 2 bases, the J end by 4 bases, with 11 bases between. This CDR3 has 14 residues. The V gene's germline CDR1 is MNHEY and CDR2 SVGAGI. CDR3 sequence (DNA): TGTGCCAGCAGTTACGCCGACGGGACCTATGGCTACACCTTC. The encoded protein is CASSYADGTYGYTF.

The V gene is TRBV4-3, the J gene TRBJ2-7, with D possibly TRBD2 on 6 matching bases. The CDR3 contains 16 residues. Germline V gene sequence: CDR1 LGHNA, CDR2 YSLEER. V was shortened by 0 bases and J by 3 bases, with 15 bases between the two germline ends. Here the CDR3 reads CASSQDRGAKRYEQYF. Here the CDR3 DNA reads TGCGCCAGCAGCCAAGATCGCGGGGCGAAGCGCTACGAGCAGTACTTC.

V and J are TRBV29-1 and TRBJ2-1; the D is unclear. Germline V lookup: CDR1 SQVTM, CDR2 ANQGSEA. With 4 bases removed from V and 8 bases from J, the gap between germline ends came to 18 bases. The CDR3 covers 14 residues. CDR3 nucleotide sequence: TGCAGCGTTGTTGGGTTGGGCCCCGGGTATGAGCAGTTCTTC. Translating it yields CSVVGLGPGYEQFF.

Only a few counts were recorded for this clonotype. This sequence joins TRBV28 and TRBJ1-1; possible D gene TRBD1, 6 bases. This CDR3 comprises 16 residues. Trimming left V 3 bases short and J 4 bases short, with 18 bases between. Germline V gives CDR1 MDHEN, CDR2 SYDVKM. CDR3 residues: CASSFFLGGPVTEAFF. The CDR3 nucleotides read TGTGCCAGCAGTTTCTTCCTAGGGGGACCGGTCACTGAAGCTTTCTTT.

The J gene is TRBJ1-1, the V gene TRBV2, with TRBD1 matching over 8 bases. Germline assignment: CDR1 SNHLY and CDR2 FYNNEI. There are 13 residues in the CDR3. J gave up 10 bases and V 9 bases, and 13 bases lay outside the gene matches. The chain's CDR3 is CASSGRDDRGAFF. For the CDR3, the DNA is TGTGCCAGTTCGGGGAGGGACGACAGGGGAGCTTTCTTT. Using reference TRBV2 and TRBJ1-1 for the parts outside the CDR3, the full variable domain is EPEVTQTPSHQVTQMGQEVILRCVPISNHLYFYWYRQILGQKVEFLVSFYNNEISEKSEIFDDQFSVERPDGSNFTLKIRSTKLEDSAMYFCASSGRDDRGAFFGQGTRLTVV.

The V and J genes are TRBV10-1 and TRBJ1-1; maybe TRBD1 (5 bases). V was cut by 0 bases and J by 0 bases, with 14 bases left in between. Germline V lookup: CDR1 WNHNN, CDR2 SYGVQD (reference sequence). The CDR3 contains 17 residues. The CDR3 DNA is TGCGCCAGCAGTGAGTCTACTTCCGCAGGGATGAACACTGAAGCTTTCTTT. Its translation: CASSESTSAGMNTEAFF.

This clonotype has a handful of counts. V and J are TRBV12-3 or TRBV12-4 and TRBJ1-1; perhaps TRBD1 as D (6 bases). Trimming took off 11 bases at V and 4 bases at J, with 20 bases between the two ends. CDR3 size: 14 residues. The CDR3 DNA reads as TGTGCCTGCACCATAACGTTAGGGGGCACTGAAGCTTTCTTT. Its translation: CACTITLGGTEAFF.

This clonotype was observed a few times. This chain joins TRBV20-1 and TRBJ1-5; 7 nucleotides align to TRBD1. V was pared by 3 bases and J by 6 bases, with 5 bases of the junction left unmatched. The germline V gene has CDR1 DFQATT and CDR2 SNEGSKA (reference sequence). This CDR3 spans 13 amino acids. The DNA of the CDR3 is TGCAGTGCTAGCCCTGCAGGGGGTCAGCCCCAGCATTTT. Amino acids: CSASPAGGQPQHF.

The chain is built from TRBV6-5 and TRBJ1-2, with no clear D. V dropped 6 bases and J dropped 3 bases, with 14 bases sitting between them. Germline CDR1 reads MNHEY; CDR2 reads SVGAGI. The length of the CDR3 is 14 residues. This chain's CDR3 is CASSPTATYYGYTF. The CDR3 bases are TGTGCCAGCAGCCCAACAGCGACCTACTATGGCTACACCTTC.